These 8 T cell receptor beta chains were sequenced from one sample in a study of T cell clones after liver transplantation. Sequencing used immunoSEQ multiplex PCR; TCRdb keeps in-frame clones, though not all of them. The data show 40,000 to 65,000 clones, roughly 80% seen once. Sequenced here: CD4+ T cells from blood, sampled before liver transplant. All receptors come from a human donor who received a liver transplant.

The chain combines TRBV9 with TRBJ2-3; TRBD2 is a possible D gene (6 bases). Germline V gives CDR1 SGDLS, CDR2 YYNGEE. V was cut by 0 bases and J by 2 bases, with 10 bases left in between. There are 15 residues in the CDR3. CDR3 loop: CASSVGAGITDTQYF. The CDR3 bases are TGTGCCAGCAGCGTAGGGGCGGGGATCACAGATACGCAGTATTTT.

This chain links TRBV18 with TRBJ2-3; D is tentatively TRBD1 or TRBD2 (5 bases each). Deletions cut 2 bases from V and 0 bases from J, with 12 bases between. In germline, CDR1 is KGHSH, CDR2 LQKENI. This CDR3 is built from 16 residues. CDR3 sequence reads: CASSPILGVSTDTQYF. The DNA of the CDR3 is TGTGCCAGCTCACCAATACTGGGGGTTAGCACAGATACGCAGTATTTT.

The gene calls are TRBV5-5 and TRBJ1-2, with 9 bases lining up with TRBD1. This CDR3 contains 14 residues. Germline-derived CDR1 and CDR2 are SGHKS and YYEKEE (reference sequence). The V and J ends lost 7 bases and 2 bases, in that order; junction bases with no gene match: 6. The CDR3 loop is CASGDGQGNYGYTF. Here the CDR3 DNA reads TGTGCCAGCGGGGATGGACAGGGGAACTATGGCTACACCTTC.

The V call is TRBV28, the J call TRBJ2-7; 10 nucleotides match TRBD2. The J segment lost 5 bases and the V segment lost 5 bases, leaving 9 bases of the junction unmatched. The CDR3 sequence is 15 residues long. The germline gives CDR1 MDHEN, CDR2 SYDVKM. In nucleotides, the CDR3 is TGTGCCAGCAGTCCCCCGCTAGCGGGAGCCAACGAGCAGTACTTC. It yields the protein CASSPPLAGANEQYF.

This clone was observed a handful of times. This chain uses TRBV11-2 with TRBJ2-7; a weak D match, TRBD2 (5 bases). The CDR3 length is 11 residues. The V gene lost 2 bases and the J gene lost 6 bases, with 5 bases spanning the gap. Germline CDR1 and CDR2: SGHAT and FQNNGV. The CDR3 sequence is CASSLSGEQYF. CDR3 bases: TGTGCCAGCAGCTTAAGCGGCGAGCAGTACTTC. Full variable domain (rest looked up from reference TRBV11-2 and TRBJ2-7): EAGVAQSPRYKIIEKRQSVAFWCNPISGHATLYWYQQILGQGPKLLIQFQNNGVVDDSQLPKDRFSAERLKGVDSTLKIQPAKLEDSAVYLCASSLSGEQYFGPGTRLTVT.

The V call is TRBV25-1, the J call TRBJ1-3; D may be TRBD1 (5 bases). CDR1 and CDR2 (germline): MGHDK, SYGVNS. V was pared by 7 bases and J by 0 bases, with 10 bases between. CDR3 size: 14 residues. CDR3 DNA: TGTGCCAGCATTGACGGACACTCTGGAAACACCATATATTTT. It codes for CASIDGHSGNTIYF.

This clone has only a few counts. This chain uses TRBV7-9 with TRBJ1-1; 7 bases align to TRBD1. Trimming cost V 5 bases and J 10 bases; bases outside gene matches: 7. Germline CDR1 and CDR2: SEHNR and FQNEAQ (reference sequence). The CDR3 length is 12 residues. CDR3 bases: TGTGCCAGCAGCCAGAACCGACAGGGAGCTTTCTTT. Encoded protein: CASSQNRQGAFF.

This clone appeared once. This chain uses TRBV2 with TRBJ2-2; perhaps D is TRBD1 or TRBD2 (6 bases each). The CDR3 is 15 amino acids. Trimming pared 2 bases from V and 4 bases from J, leaving 11 bases between. Germline-derived CDR1 and CDR2 are SNHLY and FYNNEI. The DNA for the CDR3 is TGTGCCAGCAGTGAAACCGGGGGCCGCACCGGGGAGCTGTTTTTT. Encoded protein: CASSETGGRTGELFF. Drawing the rest from reference TRBV2 and TRBJ2-2, the complete variable domain is EPEVTQTPSHQVTQMGQEVILRCVPISNHLYFYWYRQILGQKVEFLVSFYNNEISEKSEIFDDQFSVERPDGSNFTLKIRSTKLEDSAMYFCASSETGGRTGELFFGEGSRLTVL.